This T cell receptor beta chain appears in the sequencing data of a study of CD8+CD57+ T cells in acquired aplastic anemia. Study summary: When averaged, DNA from sorted CD4+ and CD8+ cells came to 3 to 4 ug.

CDR1 is MNHEY and CDR2 is SVGAGI in the germline V gene. This CDR3 has 16 amino acids. Trimming took 3 bases from V and 7 from J, leaving 21 bases between them. Study-wide points: Researchers reported that CD8+ Simpson's diversity was not significantly different in patients versus controls. Common to patients and controls were twenty-nine CD8+ CDR3 sequences.

Using genomic DNA as the template, TCR beta VDJ and CDR3 profiling was carried out. TCRdb itself ran the reads through MiXCR, one entry per CDR3 protein. The table has more than 150,000 distinct CDR3 sequences, under 70% seen once. This clonotype appeared many times. Antigen: not known. The genes are TRBV6-5 and TRBJ1-2; TRBD1 might be the D (6 bases). The sequenced sample consisted of sorted CD4+, CD8+, or CD8+CD57+ T cells (not recorded which) from PBMCs. This clonotype was obtained from a human donor with severe aplastic anemia or a healthy control (not recorded which). The CDR3 DNA reads TGTGCCAGCAGTTATCGACCGACGGGGGGGGCGCGTGGCTACACCTTC. It translates to CASSYRPTGGARGYTF.